Following are 19 T cell receptor beta chains from one sample sequenced in a study of T cells after yellow fever vaccination. TCRdb reanalysed the 5' RACE reads using MiXCR and keeps one entry per CDR3 protein. The table records 300,000 to 350,000 distinct CDR3 sequences, around 4.1% of them present only once. The sequenced sample was PBMCs, obtained 5 days after the yellow fever booster vaccination. All receptors derive from a young man who received the YFV17D yellow fever vaccine.

J is TRBJ2-7 and V is TRBV5-1; 8 nucleotides match TRBD1. V was clipped by 4 bases and J by 4 bases; unmatched bases: 19. This CDR3 has 18 residues. The germline CDR1 and CDR2 sequences are SGHRS and YFSETQ. The CDR3 bases are TGCGCCAGCAGCCACCTCGGGCGAAGGACAGGGCCAAGGTACGAGCAGTACGTC. Translated: CASSHLGRRTGPRYEQYV.

This chain joins TRBV7-2 and TRBJ1-5, with D perhaps matching TRBD1 (6 bases). Germline CDR1 and CDR2: SGHTA and FQGNSA. V lost 5 bases and J 3 bases, leaving 14 bases between the germline ends. This CDR3 region has 15 residues. The CDR3 region has the DNA TGTGCCAGCAGCCCCACAGGGCTCAACAATCAGCCCCAGCATTTT. The encoded protein is CASSPTGLNNQPQHF.

This clonotype was recorded many times. V gene TRBV7-9 combines with J gene TRBJ1-1; no clear D gene. Trimming removed 1 base at V and 3 bases at J, with 6 bases between. Germline CDR1 SEHNR, CDR2 FQNEAQ (reference sequence). The CDR3 sequence is 13 residues long. The CDR3 loop is CASSLEADTEAFF. CDR3 coding DNA: TGTGCCAGCAGCTTAGAGGCGGACACTGAAGCTTTCTTT.

This chain links TRBV12-3 or TRBV12-4 with TRBJ2-4; 7 bases line up with TRBD1. CDR3 length equals 19 residues. With V trimmed by 5 bases and J by 1 base, 17 bases remained unmatched. In DNA form, the CDR3 reads TGTGCCAGCAGTCGACAGGGCAACCCGTCGCGTGGGGCCAAAAACATTCAGTACTTC. This gives the protein CASSRQGNPSRGAKNIQYF.

This clonotype was detected only a few times. The CDR3 spells CATSRDLGAWNQPQHF. The CDR3, as DNA: TGTGCCACCAGCAGAGATCTGGGGGCGTGGAATCAGCCCCAGCATTTT. The J gene is TRBJ1-5, the V gene TRBV15; tentatively, D is TRBD1 (6 bases). V lost 0 bases and J 4 bases, leaving 13 bases between the germline ends. The length of the CDR3 is 16 residues. Per germline, CDR1 LNHNV and CDR2 YYDKDF (reference sequence).

This chain links TRBV19 with TRBJ1-1; maybe TRBD1 (6 bases). Trimming shortened V by 5 bases and J by 5 bases, and 18 bases separated the two germline ends. Germline-derived CDR1 and CDR2 are LNHDA and SQIVND (reference sequence). CDR3 length equals 15 residues. CDR3 DNA: TGTGCCAGTAGTGCAATCCCACCAGGGGTAACTGAAGCTTTCTTT. Translated: CASSAIPPGVTEAFF.

This clonotype was recorded at least ten times. This sequence joins TRBV12-3 or TRBV12-4 and TRBJ2-4; possible D gene TRBD2, 5 bases. Trimming cost V 3 bases and J 0 bases, with 15 bases left between them. The CDR3 loop spans 17 amino acids. CDR3 sequence: CASSFGRRGLAKNIQYF. The CDR3 DNA reads TGTGCCAGCAGTTTCGGCCGCCGCGGACTAGCCAAAAACATTCAGTACTTC.

In this sample, this clonotype turned up a few times. The V gene is TRBV4-1, the J gene TRBJ2-1, with 9 bases that match TRBD1. The V gene end was trimmed by 4 bases and the J gene end by 7 bases; junction bases not matched to a gene: 8. This CDR3 contains 15 residues. CDR1 is MGHRA and CDR2 is YSYEKL in the germline V gene. The CDR3 region has the DNA TGCGCCAGCAGCCGCGCCGGGACAGGGTGGAATGAGCAGTTCTTC. Translating it yields CASSRAGTGWNEQFF.

This clonotype was observed a handful of times. CDR3 in amino acids: CASSYTLANEQFF. In DNA form, the CDR3 reads TGTGCCAGCAGTTACACTCTAGCGAATGAGCAGTTCTTC. V gene TRBV6-5 combines with J gene TRBJ2-1, with a weak D call TRBD2 (6 bases). The CDR3 is made up of 13 amino acids. Germline V gives CDR1 MNHEY, CDR2 SVGAGI. Deletions cut 2 bases from V and 7 bases from J, with 9 bases between.

This clonotype was counted between two and nine times. V is TRBV12-3 or TRBV12-4 and J is TRBJ2-3; D is unresolved. The V end lost 4 bases, the J end lost 4 bases, and 12 bases lay between the germline ends. The length of the CDR3 is 14 residues. Written as DNA, the CDR3 is TGTGCCAGCAGTTCGATGCCTAGGGCAGATACGCAGTATTTT. Translating it yields CASSSMPRADTQYF.

This clonotype was seen ten or more times. The gene calls are TRBV7-3 and TRBJ1-1; the match to TRBD1 covers 10 bases. This CDR3 spans 13 amino acids. In germline, CDR1 is SGHTA, CDR2 FQGTGA. With V trimmed by 5 bases and J by 7 bases, 4 bases remained unmatched. The CDR3 sequence is CASSMTGGGEAFF. The CDR3 region has the DNA TGTGCCAGCAGCATGACAGGGGGCGGTGAAGCTTTCTTT.

This clonotype has at least ten counts. The rearrangement uses TRBV9 and TRBJ1-2; the D gene is possibly TRBD1 (5 bases). Trimming shortened V by 3 bases and J by 9 bases, and 18 bases separated the two germline ends. Germline V CDR1 and CDR2: SGDLS, YYNGEE. The CDR3 loop spans 14 amino acids. The CDR3 DNA is TGTGCCAGCAGCGCTTCCGGGACCTCCGATAGCTACACCTTC. Translating it yields CASSASGTSDSYTF. The variable domain in full, with the rest retrieved from reference TRBV9 and TRBJ1-2, is DSGVTQTPKHLITATGQRVTLRCSPRSGDLSVYWYQQSLDQGLQFLIQYYNGEERAKGNILERFSAQQFPDLHSELNLSSLELGDSALYFCASSASGTSDSYTFGSGTRLTVV.

This chain joins TRBV7-9 and TRBJ2-7, with a possible D match to TRBD2 (6 bases). The CDR3 spans 12 residues. Deletions cut 5 bases from V and 12 bases from J, with 17 bases between. The V gene's germline CDR1 is SEHNR and CDR2 FQNEAQ (reference sequence). The DNA for the CDR3 is TGTGCCAGCAGCGGTGAGGGAGGAATTTGGTACTTC. Translated: CASSGEGGIWYF.

The chain employs TRBV12-3 or TRBV12-4 and TRBJ1-4, with D perhaps TRBD1 (6 bases). The CDR3 loop spans 12 amino acids. V lost 6 bases and J 14 bases, leaving 16 bases between the germline ends. DNA for the CDR3: TGTGCCAGCAGCTACTCCACAGGGAACCTGTTTTTT. This codes for CASSYSTGNLFF.

The chain links TRBV24-1 to TRBJ2-1; 7 bases fit TRBD2. CDR3 length: 16 amino acids. Looked up from germline, CDR1 is KGHDR and CDR2 is SFDVKD. V shed 5 bases, J shed 0 bases, and the junction held 6 bases outside the gene matches. CDR3 nucleotides: TGTGCCACCAGTGGCCTAGCGGAGAGCTCCTACAATGAGCAGTTCTTC. Amino acids: CATSGLAESSYNEQFF.

This clonotype was counted between two and nine times. CDR3 nucleotide sequence: TGTGCCAGCAGCTTCGACAGAGCTGGCTACACCTTC. Its protein is CASSFDRAGYTF. This sequence joins TRBV7-9 and TRBJ1-2; the D gene is possibly TRBD1 (5 bases). Trimming pared 3 bases from V and 7 bases from J, leaving 9 bases between. The CDR3 totals 12 residues. Germline lookup yields CDR1 SEHNR and CDR2 FQNEAQ (reference sequence).

This clonotype turned up a few times. V is TRBV7-3 and J is TRBJ2-2; a possible D gene is TRBD1 (6 bases). V was shortened by 4 bases and J by 4 bases, with 10 bases between the two germline ends. Germline V gene data show CDR1 as SGHTA and CDR2 as FQGTGA. The CDR3 runs 14 residues. The CDR3 region has the DNA TGTGCCAGCAGCTCCGGGACACCCACCGGGGAGCTGTTTTTT. Protein: CASSSGTPTGELFF.

This clonotype was counted a few times. The chain recombines TRBV18 with TRBJ2-1, with a tentative D call TRBD2 (5 bases). V was shortened by 5 bases and J by 7 bases, with 21 bases between the two germline ends. The CDR3 has 16 amino acids. CDR1 is KGHSH and CDR2 is LQKENI in the germline V gene. In DNA form, the CDR3 reads TGTGCCAGCTCAGTAGGGTCCCCGAGGCGGGCGAATGAGCAGTTCTTC. Its protein is CASSVGSPRRANEQFF.

This clonotype was seen only a few times. The chain employs TRBV5-6 and TRBJ2-3; no definite D call. Germline V CDR1 and CDR2: SGHDT, YYEEEE. Trimming shortened V by 4 bases and J by 3 bases, and 15 bases separated the two germline ends. This CDR3 has 15 residues. This CDR3 is CASSPGPSRTDTQYF. The CDR3 nucleotides read TGTGCCAGCAGCCCCGGGCCGAGCAGGACAGATACGCAGTATTTT.